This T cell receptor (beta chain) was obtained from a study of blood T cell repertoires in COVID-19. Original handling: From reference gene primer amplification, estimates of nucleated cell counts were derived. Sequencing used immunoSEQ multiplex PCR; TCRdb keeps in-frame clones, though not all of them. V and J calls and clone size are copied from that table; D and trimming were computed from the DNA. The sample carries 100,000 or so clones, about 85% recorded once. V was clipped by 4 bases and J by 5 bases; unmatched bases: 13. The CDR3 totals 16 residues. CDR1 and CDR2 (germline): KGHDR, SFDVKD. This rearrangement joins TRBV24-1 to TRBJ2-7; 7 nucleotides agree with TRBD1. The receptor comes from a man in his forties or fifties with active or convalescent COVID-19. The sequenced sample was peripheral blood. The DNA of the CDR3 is TGTGCCACCAGTGACCCCGCCGGAGACAGGGCACACGAGCAGTACTTC. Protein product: CATSDPAGDRAHEQYF.